This T cell receptor beta chain is drawn from a study of blood T cells in healthy people across ages. In regard to this clonotype: Antigen unknown.

Study results and caveats: Strong correlation existed between TCR beta diversity and naive T cell percentage. Possibly, changes in expanded clonotypes were confounded because donor CMV status was unknown. The long-lived group displayed more naive CD4+ cells, plus higher diversity, than the aged donors did.

The CDR3 has 13 residues. The V end lost 8 bases, the J end lost 5 bases, and 16 bases lay between the germline ends. Germline CDR1 reads SNHLY; CDR2 reads FYNNEI. The second PCR ran roughly 6 to 11 cycles with a sample-barcoded 5' primer and J-beta primers. Every single cDNA molecule received a tag from a template-switch adaptor with 12 random nucleotides. In TCRdb, the 5' RACE reads were re-called with MiXCR into one record per CDR3 protein. The sample gives approximately 880,000 distinct CDR3 sequences, 40% to 60% of which show up once; roughly 13% is in the top ten. V and J are TRBV2 and TRBJ2-7, with D maybe TRBD1 (6 bases). Sequencing used blood. The clonotype comes from a man aged 25-45 years in good health. The CDR3 nucleotides read TGTGCCAGCCGGTCCAGGGGATTCAACGAGCAGTACTTC. This gives the protein CASRSRGFNEQYF.